Here is one TCR beta chain with its context. Antigen unknown. The data were obtained in a study of cytomegalovirus exposure and HLA in healthy donors. General study points: TRBV6-2, TRBV6-3 and other indistinguishable V segments were excluded. The authors listed some 150 TCR beta chains as cytomegalovirus-associated. Testing in vitro showed a few CMV-associated chains specific for CMV antigens. Immune exposure was documented only through CMV serostatus.

Looked up from germline, CDR1 is SEHNR and CDR2 is FQNEAQ (reference sequence). The CDR3 covers 15 residues. V dropped 5 bases and J dropped 4; count of bases not matched to a gene: 6. Amplification used 60 Vbeta primers and 13 Jbeta primers. TCRdb's table, derived via immunoSEQ multiplex PCR, lists solely in-frame clones and lacks some. This table holds 250,000 to 350,000 clones, 86% found once. The TCR was taken from a man aged 40-50 years in good health and CMV-seropositive. Specimen: PBMCs. The rearrangement uses TRBV7-9 and TRBJ2-2; TRBD1 aligns across 8 bases. This chain's CDR3 is CASSPRDRTTGELFF. The CDR3 DNA sequence: TGTGCCAGCAGCCCCCGGGACAGGACCACCGGGGAGCTGTTTTTT.